The rows below give T cell receptor beta chains drawn from one sample of a study. TCRdb reanalysed the RT-PCR reads using MiXCR and keeps one entry per CDR3 protein. The table lists about 680,000 distinct CDR3 sequences, approximately 15% of them singletons, with 3.6% in the top ten. Sequencing was performed on memory CD4+ T cells from blood. These receptors were taken from a female donor in good health, serving as a healthy control. CDR3s include the opening cysteine and the closing phenylalanine or tryptophan. A D gene is named only where the DNA matches it firmly. Clone sizes are given selectively: once, few, many, or a class where the clone is expanded.

v_call	j_call	clone_size	d_call	cdr3_nt	cdr3_aa
TRBV5-1	TRBJ1-1	few	-	TGCGCCAGCAGCTTTTCACGGCAGGGGAACACTGAAGCTTTCTTT	CASSFSRQGNTEAFF
TRBV7-2	TRBJ2-1	few	TRBD2	TGTGCCAGCAGCTTGACTAGCGGGAGTCATGAGCAGTTCTTC	CASSLTSGSHEQFF
TRBV7-3	TRBJ1-2	-	TRBD1	TGTGCCAGCAGCTTAGGGACAGGGCGGGATGGCTACACCTTC	CASSLGTGRDGYTF
TRBV11-2	TRBJ2-2	many	-	TGTGCCAGCAGCTTACAGACGAACACCGGGGAGCTGTTTTTT	CASSLQTNTGELFF
TRBV5-4	TRBJ2-7	-	-	TGTGCCAGCAGGGGGGACTCTACGTGGGGCGAGCAGTACTTC	CASRGDSTWGEQYF
TRBV12-3/TRBV12-4	TRBJ1-2	-	-	TGTGCCAGCACCATCCGGGGGCCTGAGGGTGGCTACACCTTC	CASTIRGPEGGYTF
TRBV7-8	TRBJ1-4	-	TRBD1	TGTGCCAGCAGCTTAGGGACAGGGGTTGGTGAAAAACTGTTTTTT	CASSLGTGVGEKLFF
TRBV3-1	TRBJ1-5	many	-	TGTGCCAGCAGCCCGGACGGGTTCGTTCAGCCCCAGCATTTT	CASSPDGFVQPQHF
TRBV6-6	TRBJ1-4	many	-	TGTGCCAGCAGTTATAGACCCTCACTTGAAAAACTGTTTTTT	CASSYRPSLEKLFF
TRBV18	TRBJ1-6	few	-	TGTGCCAGCTCACCATCTGGGGTGGATTCACCCCTCCACTTT	CASSPSGVDSPLHF
TRBV12-3/TRBV12-4	TRBJ1-1	few	-	TGTGCCAGCAGTTTAAAAGAAGGCGTGACTGAAGCTTTCTTT	CASSLKEGVTEAFF
TRBV4-1	TRBJ2-1	-	-	TGCGCCAGCAGCCCACTTACCTACAATGAGCAGTTCTTC	CASSPLTYNEQFF
TRBV4-3	TRBJ1-1	many	TRBD1	TGCGCCAGCAGCCAAGGGGGACAGGGGAGGACTGAAGCTTTCTTT	CASSQGGQGRTEAFF
TRBV5-1	TRBJ1-4	-	-	TGCGCCAGCAGCTTCGGGCGGACTGCAACTAATGAAAAACTGTTTTTT	CASSFGRTATNEKLFF
TRBV20-1	TRBJ2-3	few	-	TGCAGTGCTTCGGTTGGTGGGGATTATGGCACAGATACGCAGTATTTT	CSASVGGDYGTDTQYF
TRBV5-1	TRBJ2-4	few	-	TGCGCCAGCAGCAGCTCGACTAGTGTTCAAAACATTCAGTACTTC	CASSSSTSVQNIQYF
TRBV20-1	TRBJ2-1	-	TRBD1	TGCAGTGCTAGAGATGACAGGGTAATATACAATGAGCAGTTCTTC	CSARDDRVIYNEQFF
TRBV20-1	TRBJ2-1	few	TRBD2	TGCAGTGCTAGAACCGAGCTGGGGACTAGCGGGGCCGAGCAGTTCTTC	CSARTELGTSGAEQFF
TRBV5-1	TRBJ2-7	many	TRBD1	TGCGCCAGCAGCTTGGCCGGGACAGGGGAGGACGAGCAGTACTTC	CASSLAGTGEDEQYF
TRBV20-1	TRBJ1-5	few	TRBD1	TGCAGTGCTCCCAAGGACAGGGGATTCAATCAGCCCCAGCATTTT	CSAPKDRGFNQPQHF
TRBV18	TRBJ1-3	-	-	TGTGCCAGCTCACCAGCGCAGAAGTCTGGAAACACCATATATTTT	CASSPAQKSGNTIYF
TRBV5-1	TRBJ1-2	-	-	TGCGCCAGCGGCGTACAGGCTTTTGATGGCTACACCTTC	CASGVQAFDGYTF
TRBV5-1	TRBJ1-2	many	-	TGCGCCAGCAGCTTGGGCGCAGGGGACAACTATGGCTACACCTTC	CASSLGAGDNYGYTF
TRBV5-1	TRBJ1-5	few	-	TGCGCCAGCAGCTCAGGGCCTGTGGGGGAGGGCAATCAGCCCCAGCATTTT	CASSSGPVGEGNQPQHF
TRBV20-1	TRBJ1-2	many	-	TGCAGTGCTTTGGCCCGGATCGGGGCCTATGGCTACACCTTC	CSALARIGAYGYTF
TRBV10-3	TRBJ2-7	many	-	TGTGCCACCAACCTGGGACGGAACTACGAGCAGTACTTC	CATNLGRNYEQYF
TRBV6-6	TRBJ2-1	-	-	TGTGCCAGCAGTCCCTTAAGCGAGGCCCCCTACAATGAGCAGTTCTTC	CASSPLSEAPYNEQFF
TRBV5-1	TRBJ2-6	once	-	TGCGCCAGCAGCTTGGACAGTACCTCTGGGGCCAACGTCCTGACTTTC	CASSLDSTSGANVLTF